Reported below is one T cell receptor (beta chain). No antigen is known for it. Germline assignment: CDR1 SGHKS and CDR2 YYEKEE (reference sequence). V was pared by 2 bases and J by 6 bases, with 12 bases between. The CDR3 is made up of 14 amino acids. This specimen comes from a study of shared clonotypes between healthy human individuals. General observations from the study: Large depth notwithstanding, sorted-subset sequencing proved incomplete by rarefaction. Generally, naive subsets (rather than memory subsets) showed larger estimated richness. Tissues were not sampled, only blood, and their repertoires likely differ.

Authors' analysis steps: Filtering of immunoSEQ junctional sequences could not match full-length read filtering. Sequencing used immunoSEQ multiplex PCR; TCRdb keeps in-frame clones, though not all of them. The V and J calls and the clone size are those of that table, but D and trimming were determined from the DNA. Among roughly 1,500,000 clones listed, about 98% were seen once. Material: naive CD4+ T cells sorted from blood. The subset is: CD45RA+ positively selected. The V and J genes are TRBV5-5 and TRBJ1-5; D not resolved. The clonotype originates from a man younger than 45 in good health. CDR3 bases: TGTGCCAGCAGCTTTAATGGGTTCTCTCAGCCCCAGCATTTT. It specifies CASSFNGFSQPQHF. Variable domain in full (rest from reference TRBV5-5 and TRBJ1-5): DAGVTQSPTHLIKTRGQQVTLRCSPISGHKSVSWYQQVLGQGPQFIFQYYEKEERGRGNFPDRFSARQFPNYSSELNVNALLLGDSALYLCASSFNGFSQPQHFGDGTRLSIL.